The entry below gives a single T cell receptor beta chain sequence along with its context. TCRdb keeps only in-frame clones here, not all; method: immunoSEQ multiplex PCR. The data hold 40,000 to 60,000 clones, with around nine tenths observed a single time. This sample is part of a study of T cell changes during pregnancy in multiple sclerosis. The receptor's source is a female donor with multiple sclerosis, enrolled in a pregnancy study. Sequences were derived from CD4+ T cells from peripheral blood mononuclear cells, sampled before pregnancy.

The CDR3 sequence is CASRTSPNTGELFF. The CDR3 coding sequence is TGCGCCAGTCGGACTAGCCCGAACACCGGGGAGCTGTTTTTT. The chain combines TRBV5-1 with TRBJ2-2; TRBD2 aligns across 8 bases. V shed 8 bases and J 0 bases; nucleotides not matched to a gene: 3. The CDR3 is made up of 14 amino acids. The germline CDR1 and CDR2 sequences are SGHRS and YFSETQ.